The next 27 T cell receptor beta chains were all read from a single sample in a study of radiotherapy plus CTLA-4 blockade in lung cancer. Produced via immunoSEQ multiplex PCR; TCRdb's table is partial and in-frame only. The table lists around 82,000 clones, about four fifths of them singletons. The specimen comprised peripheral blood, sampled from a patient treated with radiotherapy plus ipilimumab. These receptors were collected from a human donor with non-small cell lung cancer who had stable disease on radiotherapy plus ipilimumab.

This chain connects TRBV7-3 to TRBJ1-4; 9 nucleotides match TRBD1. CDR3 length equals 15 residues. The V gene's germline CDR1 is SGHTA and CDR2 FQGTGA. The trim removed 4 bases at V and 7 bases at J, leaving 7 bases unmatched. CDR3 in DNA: TGTGCCAGCAGCTCTACAGGGGGCGGCGGTGAAAAACTGTTTTTT. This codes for CASSSTGGGGEKLFF.

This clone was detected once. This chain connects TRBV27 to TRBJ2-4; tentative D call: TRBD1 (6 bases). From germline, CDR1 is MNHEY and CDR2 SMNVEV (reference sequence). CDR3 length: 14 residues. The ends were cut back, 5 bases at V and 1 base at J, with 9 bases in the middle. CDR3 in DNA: TGTGCCAGCAGTGTACAGGGTGCCAAAAACATTCAGTACTTC. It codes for CASSVQGAKNIQYF.

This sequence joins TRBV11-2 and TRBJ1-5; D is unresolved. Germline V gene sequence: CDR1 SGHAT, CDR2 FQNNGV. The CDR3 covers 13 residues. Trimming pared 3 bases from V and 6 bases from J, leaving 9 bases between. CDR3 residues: CASSLEEGQPQHF. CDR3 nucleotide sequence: TGTGCCAGCAGCTTGGAGGAAGGTCAGCCCCAGCATTTT.

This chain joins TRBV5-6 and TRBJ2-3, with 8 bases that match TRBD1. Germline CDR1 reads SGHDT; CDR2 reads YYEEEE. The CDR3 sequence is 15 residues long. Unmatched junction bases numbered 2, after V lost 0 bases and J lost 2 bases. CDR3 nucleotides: TGTGCCAGCAGCTTGGGGGACAGGTCCACAGATACGCAGTATTTT. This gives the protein CASSLGDRSTDTQYF.

The CDR3 DNA reads TGTGCCAGCAGCCGGGACAGGGGGGAGACCCAGTACTTC. It specifies CASSRDRGETQYF. The rearrangement joins TRBV11-2 to TRBJ2-5, with 11 bases identical to TRBD1. Germline V gene lookup returns CDR1 SGHAT and CDR2 FQNNGV. V was pared by 5 bases and J by 5 bases, with 1 base of the junction left unmatched. The CDR3 covers 13 residues. The whole variable domain, filled in from reference TRBV11-2 and TRBJ2-5, reads EAGVAQSPRYKIIEKRQSVAFWCNPISGHATLYWYQQILGQGPKLLIQFQNNGVVDDSQLPKDRFSAERLKGVDSTLKIQPAKLEDSAVYLCASSRDRGETQYFGPGTRLLVL.

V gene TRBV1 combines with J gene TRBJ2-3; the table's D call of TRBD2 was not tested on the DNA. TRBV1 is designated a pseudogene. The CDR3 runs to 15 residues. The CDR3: CTSSRGVAGVSPQYF. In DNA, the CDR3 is TGCACCAGCAGCCGCGGTGTAGCGGGAGTTTCGCCGCAGTATTTT.

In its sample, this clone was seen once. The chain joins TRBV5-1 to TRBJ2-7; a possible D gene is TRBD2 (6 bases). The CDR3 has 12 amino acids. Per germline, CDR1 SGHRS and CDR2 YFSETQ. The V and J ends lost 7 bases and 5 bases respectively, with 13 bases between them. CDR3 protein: CASGLGGDEQYF. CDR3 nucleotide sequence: TGCGCCAGCGGCCTAGGCGGGGACGAGCAGTACTTC.

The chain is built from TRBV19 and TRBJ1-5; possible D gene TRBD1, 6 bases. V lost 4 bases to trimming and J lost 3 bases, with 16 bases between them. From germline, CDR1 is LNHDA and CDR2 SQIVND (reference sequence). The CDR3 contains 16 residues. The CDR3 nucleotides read TGTGCCAGTAGTAGGCAGGGGCAGGCGGCCAATCAGCCCCAGCATTTT. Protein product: CASSRQGQAANQPQHF.

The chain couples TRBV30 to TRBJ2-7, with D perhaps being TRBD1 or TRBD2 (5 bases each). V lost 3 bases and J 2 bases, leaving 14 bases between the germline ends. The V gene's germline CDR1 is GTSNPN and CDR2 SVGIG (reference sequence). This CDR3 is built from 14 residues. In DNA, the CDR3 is TGTGCCTGGAGGGCCCGGGACCCTCCCTACGAGCAGTACTTC. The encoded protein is CAWRARDPPYEQYF.

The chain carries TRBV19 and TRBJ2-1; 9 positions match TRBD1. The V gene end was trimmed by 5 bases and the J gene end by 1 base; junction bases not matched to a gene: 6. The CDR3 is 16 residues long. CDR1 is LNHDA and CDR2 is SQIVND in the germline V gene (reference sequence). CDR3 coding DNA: TGTGCCAGTAGTGTGGGGACAGGGAGTTCCTACAATGAGCAGTTCTTC. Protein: CASSVGTGSSYNEQFF.

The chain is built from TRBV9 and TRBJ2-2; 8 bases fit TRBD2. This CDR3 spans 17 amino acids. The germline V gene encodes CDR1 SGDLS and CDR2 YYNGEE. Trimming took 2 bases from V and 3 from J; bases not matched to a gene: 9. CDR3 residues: CASSVVRRLAYTGELFF. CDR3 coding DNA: TGTGCCAGCAGCGTGGTCCGGAGACTAGCGTACACCGGGGAGCTGTTTTTT. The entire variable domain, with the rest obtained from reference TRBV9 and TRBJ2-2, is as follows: DSGVTQTPKHLITATGQRVTLRCSPRSGDLSVYWYQQSLDQGLQFLIQYYNGEERAKGNILERFSAQQFPDLHSELNLSSLELGDSALYFCASSVVRRLAYTGELFFGEGSRLTVL.

The CDR3 region has the DNA TGTGCCAGCAGCTTAGGACTAGCAGACGAGCAGTACTTC. Translated, it gives CASSLGLADEQYF. V is TRBV7-8 and J is TRBJ2-7; 7 bases are a match to TRBD2. The germline gives CDR1 SGHVS, CDR2 FQNEAQ. The V segment lost 1 base and the J segment 5 bases; nucleotides outside the gene matches: 2. This CDR3 is 13 amino acids long.

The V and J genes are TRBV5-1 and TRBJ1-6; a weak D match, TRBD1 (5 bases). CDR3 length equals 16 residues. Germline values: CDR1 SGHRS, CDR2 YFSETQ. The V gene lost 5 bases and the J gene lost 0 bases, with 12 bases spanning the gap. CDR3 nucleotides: TGCGCCAGCAGGTTCGGGGGAAGCTCCTATAATTCACCCCTCCACTTT. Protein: CASRFGGSSYNSPLHF.

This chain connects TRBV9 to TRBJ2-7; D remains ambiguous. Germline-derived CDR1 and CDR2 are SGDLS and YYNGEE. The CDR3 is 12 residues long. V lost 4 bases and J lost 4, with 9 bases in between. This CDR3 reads CASSRAGYEQYF. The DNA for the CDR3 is TGTGCCAGCAGCCGGGCCGGGTACGAGCAGTACTTC.

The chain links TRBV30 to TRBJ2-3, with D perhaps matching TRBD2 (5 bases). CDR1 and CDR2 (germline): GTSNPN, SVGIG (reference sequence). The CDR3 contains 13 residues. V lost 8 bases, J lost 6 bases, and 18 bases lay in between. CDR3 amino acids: CAMEDPKTDTQYF. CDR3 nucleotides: TGTGCCATGGAGGACCCAAAGACGGATACGCAGTATTTT. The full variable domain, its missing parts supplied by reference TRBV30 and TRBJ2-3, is SQTIHQWPATLVQPVGSPLSLECTVEGTSNPNLYWYRQAAGRGLQLLFYSVGIGQISSEVPQNLSASRPQDRQFILSSKKLLLSDSGFYLCAMEDPKTDTQYFGPGTRLTVL.

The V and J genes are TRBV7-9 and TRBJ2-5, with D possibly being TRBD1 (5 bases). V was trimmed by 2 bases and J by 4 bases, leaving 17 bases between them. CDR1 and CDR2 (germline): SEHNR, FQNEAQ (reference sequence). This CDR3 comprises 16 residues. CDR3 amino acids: CASSLFWGSVGETQYF. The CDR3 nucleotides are TGTGCCAGCAGCTTATTTTGGGGCTCGGTCGGAGAGACCCAGTACTTC.

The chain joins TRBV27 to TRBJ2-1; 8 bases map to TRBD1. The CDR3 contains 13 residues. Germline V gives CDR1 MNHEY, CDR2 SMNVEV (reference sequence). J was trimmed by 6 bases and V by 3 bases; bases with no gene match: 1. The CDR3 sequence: CASSFTGGNEQFF. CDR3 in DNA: TGTGCCAGCAGTTTTACAGGGGGCAATGAGCAGTTCTTC.

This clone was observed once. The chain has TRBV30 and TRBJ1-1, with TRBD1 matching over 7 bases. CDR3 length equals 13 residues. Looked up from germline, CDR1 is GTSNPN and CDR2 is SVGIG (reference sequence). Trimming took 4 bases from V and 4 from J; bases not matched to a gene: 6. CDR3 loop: CAWTRGQATEAFF. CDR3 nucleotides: TGTGCCTGGACTCGAGGACAGGCCACTGAAGCTTTCTTT.

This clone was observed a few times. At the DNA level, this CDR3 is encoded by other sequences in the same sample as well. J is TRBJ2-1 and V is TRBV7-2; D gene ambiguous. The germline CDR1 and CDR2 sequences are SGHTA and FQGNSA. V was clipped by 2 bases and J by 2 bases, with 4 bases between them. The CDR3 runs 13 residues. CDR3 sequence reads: CASSLPAYNEQFF. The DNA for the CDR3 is TGTGCCAGCAGCTTACCCGCCTACAATGAGCAGTTCTTC.

For the CDR3, the DNA is TGTGCCAGCAGCTTAGTCGGGGCGAACACCGGGGAGCTGTTTTTT. Its protein product is CASSLVGANTGELFF. This chain connects TRBV7-8 to TRBJ2-2, with a possible D match to TRBD2 (5 bases). The CDR3 covers 15 residues. Germline V gene data show CDR1 as SGHVS and CDR2 as FQNEAQ. Trimming took off 1 base at V and 0 bases at J, with 6 bases between the two ends.

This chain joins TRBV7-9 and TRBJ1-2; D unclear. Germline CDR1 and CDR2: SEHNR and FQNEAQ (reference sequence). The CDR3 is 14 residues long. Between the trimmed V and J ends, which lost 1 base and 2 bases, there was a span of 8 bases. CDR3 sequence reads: CASSLGAENYGYTF. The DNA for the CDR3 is TGTGCCAGCAGCTTAGGGGCAGAAAACTATGGCTACACCTTC.

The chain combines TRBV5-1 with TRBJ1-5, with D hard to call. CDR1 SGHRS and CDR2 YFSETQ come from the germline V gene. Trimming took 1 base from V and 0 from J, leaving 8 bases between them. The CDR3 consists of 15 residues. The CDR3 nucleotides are TGCGCCAGCAGCTTGTCGGGGAGTAGCAATCAGCCCCAGCATTTT. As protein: CASSLSGSSNQPQHF.

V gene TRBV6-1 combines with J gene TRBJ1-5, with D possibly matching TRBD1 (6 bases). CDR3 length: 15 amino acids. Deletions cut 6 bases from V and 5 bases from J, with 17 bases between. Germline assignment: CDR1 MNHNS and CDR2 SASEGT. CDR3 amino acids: CASSHTPGAYQPQHF. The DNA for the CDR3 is TGTGCCAGCAGCCATACCCCAGGGGCTTATCAGCCCCAGCATTTT.

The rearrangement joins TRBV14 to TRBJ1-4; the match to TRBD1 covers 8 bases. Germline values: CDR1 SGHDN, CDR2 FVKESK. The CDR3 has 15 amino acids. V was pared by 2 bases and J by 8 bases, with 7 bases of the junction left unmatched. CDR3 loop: CASSQKTGAGEKLFF. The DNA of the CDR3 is TGTGCCAGCAGCCAAAAGACAGGGGCTGGCGAAAAACTGTTTTTT.

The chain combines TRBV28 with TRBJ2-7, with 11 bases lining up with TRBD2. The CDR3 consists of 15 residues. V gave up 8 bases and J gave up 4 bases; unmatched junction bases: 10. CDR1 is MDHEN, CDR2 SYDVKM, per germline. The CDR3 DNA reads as TGTGCCAGCGCTCCCCATACTAGCGGGAGTTACGAGCAGTACTTC. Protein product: CASAPHTSGSYEQYF.

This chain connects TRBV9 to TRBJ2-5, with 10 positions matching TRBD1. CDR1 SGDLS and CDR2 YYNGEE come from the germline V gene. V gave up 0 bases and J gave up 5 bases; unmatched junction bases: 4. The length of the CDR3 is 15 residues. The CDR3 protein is CASSVDGDRGETQYF. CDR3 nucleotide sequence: TGTGCCAGCAGCGTAGACGGGGACAGGGGTGAGACCCAGTACTTC.

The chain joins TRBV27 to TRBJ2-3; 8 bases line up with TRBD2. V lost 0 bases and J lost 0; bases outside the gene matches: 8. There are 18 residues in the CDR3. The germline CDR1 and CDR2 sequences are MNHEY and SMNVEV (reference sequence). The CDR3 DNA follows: TGTGCCAGCAGTTTATCGTACCCGGGGGGGCGTAGCACAGATACGCAGTATTTT. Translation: CASSLSYPGGRSTDTQYF.